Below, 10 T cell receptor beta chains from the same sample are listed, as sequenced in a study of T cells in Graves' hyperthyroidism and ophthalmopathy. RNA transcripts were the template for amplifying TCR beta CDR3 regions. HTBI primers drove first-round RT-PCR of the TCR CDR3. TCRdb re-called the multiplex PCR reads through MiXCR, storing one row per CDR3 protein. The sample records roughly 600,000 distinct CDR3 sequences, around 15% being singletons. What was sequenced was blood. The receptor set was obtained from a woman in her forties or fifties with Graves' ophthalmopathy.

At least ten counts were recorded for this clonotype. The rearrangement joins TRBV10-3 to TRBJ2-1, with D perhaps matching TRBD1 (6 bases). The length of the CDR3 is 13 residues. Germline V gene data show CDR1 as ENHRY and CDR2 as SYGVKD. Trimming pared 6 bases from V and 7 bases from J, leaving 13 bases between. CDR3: CAIRPTGRNEQFF. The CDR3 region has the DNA TGTGCCATCAGACCAACAGGGCGGAATGAGCAGTTCTTC.

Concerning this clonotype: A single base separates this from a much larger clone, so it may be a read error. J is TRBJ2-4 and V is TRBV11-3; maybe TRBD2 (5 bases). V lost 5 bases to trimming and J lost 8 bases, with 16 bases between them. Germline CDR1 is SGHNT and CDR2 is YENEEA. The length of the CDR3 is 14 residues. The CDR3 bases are TGTGCCAGCAGCGCAGGCCGGGGAATGGACATTCAGTACTTC. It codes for CASSAGRGMDIQYF.

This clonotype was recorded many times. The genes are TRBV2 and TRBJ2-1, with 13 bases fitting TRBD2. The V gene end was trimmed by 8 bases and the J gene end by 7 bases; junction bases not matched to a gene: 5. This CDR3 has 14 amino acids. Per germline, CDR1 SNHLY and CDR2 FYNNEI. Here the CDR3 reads CASVGTSGKNEQFF. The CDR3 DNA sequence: TGTGCCAGCGTTGGGACTAGCGGGAAAAATGAGCAGTTCTTC.

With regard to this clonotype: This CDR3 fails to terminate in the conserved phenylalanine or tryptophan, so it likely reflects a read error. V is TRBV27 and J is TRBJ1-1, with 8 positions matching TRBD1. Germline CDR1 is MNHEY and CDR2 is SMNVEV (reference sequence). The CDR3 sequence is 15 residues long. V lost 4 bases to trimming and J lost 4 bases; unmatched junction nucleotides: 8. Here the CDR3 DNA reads TGTGCCAGCAGTTCCCAGGGGGCAGCTATCACTGAAGCTTTCCTT. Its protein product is CASSSQGAAITEAFL.

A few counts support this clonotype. CDR3 residues: CASSQREWTSGSDEQYF. In DNA form, the CDR3 reads TGCGCCAGCAGCCAAAGAGAGTGGACTAGCGGGAGTGATGAGCAGTACTTC. The chain links TRBV4-3 to TRBJ2-7; 13 bases match TRBD2. Germline V CDR1 and CDR2: LGHNA, YSLEER. This CDR3 region has 17 residues. V gave up 2 bases and J gave up 7 bases; unmatched junction bases: 11.

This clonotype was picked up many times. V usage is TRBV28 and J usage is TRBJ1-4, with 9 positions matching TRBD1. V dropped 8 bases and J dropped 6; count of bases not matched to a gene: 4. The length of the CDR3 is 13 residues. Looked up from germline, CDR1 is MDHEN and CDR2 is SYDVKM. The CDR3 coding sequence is TGTGCCAGCTTGGGACAGGGATATGAAAAACTGTTTTTT. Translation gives CASLGQGYEKLFF.

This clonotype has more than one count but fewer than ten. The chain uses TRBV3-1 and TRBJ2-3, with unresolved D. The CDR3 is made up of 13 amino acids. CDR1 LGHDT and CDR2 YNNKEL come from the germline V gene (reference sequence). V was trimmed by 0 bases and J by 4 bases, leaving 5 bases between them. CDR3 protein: CASSQDLPDTQYF. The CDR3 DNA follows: TGTGCCAGCAGCCAAGACTTACCAGATACGCAGTATTTT.

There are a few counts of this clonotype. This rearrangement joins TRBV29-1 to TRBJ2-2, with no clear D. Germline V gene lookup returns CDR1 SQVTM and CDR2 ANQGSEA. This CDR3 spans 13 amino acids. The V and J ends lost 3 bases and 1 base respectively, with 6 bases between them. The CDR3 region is CSVDPVNTGELFF. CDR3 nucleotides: TGCAGCGTTGACCCGGTGAACACCGGGGAGCTGTTTTTT.

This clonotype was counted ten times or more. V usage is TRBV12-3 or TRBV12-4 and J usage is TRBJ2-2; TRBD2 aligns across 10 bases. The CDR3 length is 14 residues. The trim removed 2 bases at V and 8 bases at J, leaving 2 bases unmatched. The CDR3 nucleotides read TGTGCCAGCAGTTTACTAGCGGGAGTTGGGGAGCTGTTTTTT. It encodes CASSLLAGVGELFF.

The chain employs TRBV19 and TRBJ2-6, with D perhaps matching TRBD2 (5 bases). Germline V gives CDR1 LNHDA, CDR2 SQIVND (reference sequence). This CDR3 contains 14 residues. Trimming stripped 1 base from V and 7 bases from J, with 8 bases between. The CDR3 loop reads CASSIVRGANVLTF. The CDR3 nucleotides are TGTGCCAGTAGTATAGTACGGGGAGCCAACGTCCTGACTTTC.